A selection of T cell receptor beta chains follows, all from one sample in a study of blood T cell repertoires in COVID-19. Profiling relied on immunoSEQ multiplex PCR, and the TCRdb table lists in-frame clones only, not all of them. In the table there are 130,000 or so clones, roughly 87% of which are singletons. Material: PBMCs or T cells enriched from blood (not recorded which). The origin of the receptors is a man aged 30 to 45 who had recovered from COVID-19. The CDR3 runs from the conserved cysteine through the conserved F or W. The D gene is left open where the match is weak. Expanded clones get a size class; other rows say once, few or many, or leave the size out.

CDR3 protein	CDR3 DNA	D gene	J gene	CDR3 length	clone size	V gene
CANSWASGVYNEQFF	TGTGCCAACAGCTGGGCTAGCGGAGTCTACAATGAGCAGTTCTTC	TRBD2	TRBJ2-1	15	NA	TRBV2
CASSLAGADYGYTF	TGTGCCAGCAGTTTGGCAGGGGCTGACTATGGCTACACCTTC	NA	TRBJ1-2	14	NA	TRBV27
CASSPGEISSEAFF	TGCGCCAGCAGCCCGGGGGAAATAAGCTCTGAAGCTTTCTTT	NA	TRBJ1-1	14	NA	TRBV5-1
CASNLDRGANQPQHF	TGTGCCAGCAACCTCGACAGGGGAGCCAATCAGCCCCAGCATTTT	TRBD1	TRBJ1-5	15	NA	TRBV6-6
CASSLELQGEKLFF	TGCGCCAGCAGCTTGGAACTGCAGGGTGAAAAACTGTTTTTT	NA	TRBJ1-4	14	NA	TRBV5-1
CASSQVIAGGIDTQYF	TGTGCCAGCAGCCAAGTCATAGCGGGGGGAATAGATACGCAGTATTTT	TRBD2	TRBJ2-3	16	NA	TRBV3-1/TRBV3-2
CSASVGWAGSTNEKLFF	TGCAGTGCTAGTGTGGGTTGGGCGGGATCAACTAATGAAAAACTGTTTTTT	NA	TRBJ1-4	17	once	TRBV20-1
CASSIGQRRGRGYGYTF	TGTGCCAGTAGTATAGGGCAGAGGAGGGGGCGAGGGTATGGCTACACCTTC	TRBD1	TRBJ1-2	17	NA	TRBV19
CASSQEVGEAFF	TGTGCCAGCAGCCAAGAGGTCGGGGAAGCTTTCTTT	NA	TRBJ1-1	12	NA	TRBV14
CASSQGRAYGYTF	TGTGCCAGTAGCCAGGGTCGGGCCTATGGCTACACCTTC	NA	TRBJ1-2	13	NA	TRBV19
CASSLDRAYGYTF	TGTGCCAGCAGTTTAGACAGGGCCTATGGCTACACCTTC	TRBD1	TRBJ1-2	13	NA	TRBV28
CASSPTGKVGSPLHF	TGTGCCAGCTCGCCAACAGGGAAAGTTGGTTCACCCCTCCACTTT	NA	TRBJ1-6	15	many	TRBV18
CASSSRGPTTNEKLFF	TGTGCCAGTAGCTCACGGGGTCCGACAACTAATGAAAAACTGTTTTTT	NA	TRBJ1-4	16	NA	TRBV19
CASSLPRGLRNTIYF	TGTGCCAGCAGTTTACCGAGGGGGCTAAGAAACACCATATATTTT	TRBD1	TRBJ1-3	15	NA	TRBV28
CASSSRDRGGYTF	TGTGCCAGCAGTTCCCGCGACAGGGGTGGCTACACCTTC	TRBD1	TRBJ1-2	13	NA	TRBV7-8
CASSFFERNEQFF	TGTGCCAGCAGTTTCTTTGAGCGGAATGAGCAGTTCTTC	NA	TRBJ2-1	13	NA	TRBV12-3/TRBV12-4
CASSTGQGSQPQHF	TGTGCCAGCAGTACCGGACAGGGGAGTCAGCCCCAGCATTTT	TRBD1	TRBJ1-5	14	NA	TRBV27
CATSKPGQGAIGANVLTF	TGTGCCACCAGCAAACCGGGACAGGGGGCGATCGGGGCCAACGTCCTGACTTTC	TRBD1	TRBJ2-6	18	few	TRBV15
CASSLFVFSGVSSYEQYF	TGCGCCAGCAGCTTGTTTGTATTTAGCGGGGTGAGCTCCTACGAGCAGTACTTC	TRBD2	TRBJ2-7	18	NA	TRBV5-1
CASQDSFSYEQYF	TGTGCCAGCCAGGACAGTTTCTCCTACGAGCAGTACTTC	NA	TRBJ2-7	13	NA	TRBV6-5
CASSVANSPLHF	TGTGCCAGCAGTGTAGCCAATTCACCCCTCCACTTT	NA	TRBJ1-6	12	NA	TRBV25-1
CASSLSGTGKGYTF	TGTGCCAGCAGTCTCTCCGGGACAGGGAAGGGCTACACCTTC	TRBD1	TRBJ1-2	14	NA	TRBV6-5
CASSPRGGSTGAFF	TGTGCCAGCAGCCCTCGGGGGGGCTCCACAGGGGCTTTCTTT	NA	TRBJ1-1	14	NA	TRBV3-1/TRBV3-2
CASSPDRERLSPLHF	TGTGCCAGCAGTCCCGACAGGGAACGGCTTTCACCCCTCCACTTT	NA	TRBJ1-6	15	NA	TRBV21-1
CATQTSVTGELFF	TGTGCCACCCAGACTAGCGTTACCGGGGAGCTGTTTTTT	TRBD2	TRBJ2-2	13	NA	TRBV12-3/TRBV12-4
CASSPGGASAEAFF	TGTGCCAGCAGTCCAGGGGGAGCGAGCGCTGAAGCTTTCTTT	TRBD1	TRBJ1-1	14	NA	TRBV27
CASSAGQGNTEAFF	TGTGCCAGCAGCGCCGGCCAGGGGAACACTGAAGCTTTCTTT	NA	TRBJ1-1	14	NA	TRBV7-9
CASSTGQGDPNEQFF	TGTGCCAGCAGCACGGGACAGGGGGATCCCAATGAGCAGTTCTTC	TRBD1	TRBJ2-1	15	NA	TRBV5-4